This TCR beta chain stems from a study of cytomegalovirus exposure and HLA in healthy donors. Broader study findings: The study had only CMV serostatus as immune exposure information.

Points on this clone: What it recognizes is unknown. Additional DNA sequences in this sample encode the identical CDR3.

The donors comprised healthy bone marrow donors. This PCR relied on a set of 60 Vbeta primers and 13 Jbeta primers. Method: immunoSEQ multiplex PCR; TCRdb's copy keeps in-frame clones and lacks some. The top ten hold 2.9% of the sample, which has 60,000 to 75,000 clones, roughly 84% seen once. With 1 base removed from V and 0 bases from J, the gap between germline ends came to 10 bases. From germline, CDR1 is SGHTA and CDR2 FQGNSA. The CDR3 loop spans 16 amino acids. The chain combines TRBV7-2 with TRBJ1-5; D possibly corresponds to TRBD1 (6 bases). Sequenced material: PBMCs. This TCR came from a woman aged 25 to 39 in good health and CMV-seronegative. The CDR3 DNA is TGTGCCAGCAGCTTAGGGGGGGGCTATAGCAATCAGCCCCAGCATTTT. This gives the protein CASSLGGGYSNQPQHF.